This paragraph covers one TCR beta chain sequence. The data were taken from a study of control samples from healthy donors and cancer patients. After removal of 3 bases from V and 8 bases from J, the junction contained 9 bases not matched to a gene. Per the germline V gene, CDR1 is SGHVS and CDR2 is FQNEAQ. This CDR3 comprises 16 residues. Only in-frame clones appear in the TCRdb table, and some are missing; sequencing was by immunoSEQ multiplex PCR. Among roughly 52,000 clones listed, roughly 95% were seen once. Sequencing input: blood. The rearrangement links TRBV7-8 to TRBJ2-1; 11 nucleotides match TRBD2. This receptor was identified in a man aged 30-40 years in good health. The CDR3 protein is CASSLGSGRAVDEQFF. In DNA, the CDR3 is TGTGCCAGCAGCTTGGGTAGCGGGAGGGCCGTGGATGAGCAGTTCTTC.